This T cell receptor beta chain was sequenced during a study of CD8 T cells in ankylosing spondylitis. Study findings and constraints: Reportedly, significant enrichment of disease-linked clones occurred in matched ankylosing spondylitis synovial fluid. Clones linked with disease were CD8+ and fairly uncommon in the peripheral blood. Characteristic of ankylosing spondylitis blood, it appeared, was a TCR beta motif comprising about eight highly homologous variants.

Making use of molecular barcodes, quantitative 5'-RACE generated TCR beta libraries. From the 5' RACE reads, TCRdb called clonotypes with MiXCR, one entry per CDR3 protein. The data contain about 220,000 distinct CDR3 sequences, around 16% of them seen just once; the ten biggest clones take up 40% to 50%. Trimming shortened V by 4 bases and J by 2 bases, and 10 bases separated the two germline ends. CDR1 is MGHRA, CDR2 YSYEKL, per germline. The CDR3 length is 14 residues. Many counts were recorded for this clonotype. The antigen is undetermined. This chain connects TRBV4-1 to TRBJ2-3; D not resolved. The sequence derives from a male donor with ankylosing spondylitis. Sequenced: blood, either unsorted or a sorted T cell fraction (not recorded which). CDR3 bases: TGCGCCAGCAGCCCCCTCGAGTACACAGATACGCAGTATTTT. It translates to CASSPLEYTDTQYF.